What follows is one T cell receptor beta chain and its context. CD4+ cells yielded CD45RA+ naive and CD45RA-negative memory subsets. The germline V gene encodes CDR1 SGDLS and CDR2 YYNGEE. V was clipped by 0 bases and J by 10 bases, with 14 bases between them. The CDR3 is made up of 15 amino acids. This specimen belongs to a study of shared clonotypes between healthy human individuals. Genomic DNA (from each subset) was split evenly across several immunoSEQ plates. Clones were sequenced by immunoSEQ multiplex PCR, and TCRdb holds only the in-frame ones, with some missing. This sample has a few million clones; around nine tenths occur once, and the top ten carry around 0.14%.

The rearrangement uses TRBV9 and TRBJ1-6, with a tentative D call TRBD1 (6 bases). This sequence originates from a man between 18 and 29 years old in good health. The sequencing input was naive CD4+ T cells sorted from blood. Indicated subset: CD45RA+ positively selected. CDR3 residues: CASSVGDGGGSPLHF. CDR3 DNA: TGTGCCAGCAGCGTAGGGGACGGAGGGGGGTCACCCCTCCACTTT.